The 23 T cell receptor beta chains in this list originate from one sample, sequenced in a study of blood T cell repertoires in COVID-19. The repertoire was sequenced with immunoSEQ multiplex PCR; TCRdb's copy has only in-frame clones and lacks some. The sample has more than 90,000 clones, about 85% seen once; the top ten hold approximately 1.5%. The sample was peripheral blood. The receptors come from a man in his forties with acute or convalescent COVID-19.

The gene calls are TRBV2 and TRBJ2-2; the D is unclear. V dropped 3 bases and J dropped 1 base, with 6 bases sitting between them. The CDR3 covers 14 residues. The germline CDR1 and CDR2 sequences are SNHLY and FYNNEI. This chain's CDR3 is CASSDYLNTGELFF. The CDR3 DNA is TGTGCCAGCAGTGACTACCTGAACACCGGGGAGCTGTTTTTT. The whole variable domain, remainder taken from reference TRBV2 and TRBJ2-2, is EPEVTQTPSHQVTQMGQEVILRCVPISNHLYFYWYRQILGQKVEFLVSFYNNEISEKSEIFDDQFSVERPDGSNFTLKIRSTKLEDSAMYFCASSDYLNTGELFFGEGSRLTVL.

J is TRBJ2-3 and V is TRBV28, with 8 positions matching TRBD1. The CDR3 spans 14 residues. The V segment lost 5 bases and the J segment 3 bases; nucleotides outside the gene matches: 4. From germline, CDR1 is MDHEN and CDR2 SYDVKM. This CDR3 reads CASSTRQGTDTQYF. The CDR3 DNA sequence: TGTGCCAGCAGTACTCGACAGGGGACAGATACGCAGTATTTT.

The chain links TRBV27 to TRBJ1-5; D call uncertain. V lost 0 bases and J lost 4, with 13 bases in between. Germline V gene data show CDR1 as MNHEY and CDR2 as SMNVEV (reference sequence). This CDR3 spans 16 amino acids. The CDR3 here is CASSLSRLIQNQPQHF. The CDR3 DNA reads as TGTGCCAGCAGTTTATCGCGTCTCATCCAAAATCAGCCCCAGCATTTT.

The V call is TRBV9, the J call TRBJ2-1; 10 bases are shared with TRBD2. Germline CDR1 is SGDLS and CDR2 is YYNGEE. After removal of 3 bases from V and 8 bases from J, the junction contained 14 bases not matched to a gene. This CDR3 region has 17 residues. Here the CDR3 reads CASSDLPQRGGRYEQFF. CDR3 sequence (DNA): TGTGCCAGCAGCGATCTCCCCCAGCGGGGGGGCCGGTATGAGCAGTTCTTC.

The chain is built from TRBV6-5 and TRBJ1-4; 10 nucleotides align to TRBD1. The CDR3 covers 14 residues. The trim removed 8 bases at V and 8 bases at J, leaving 8 bases unmatched. The germline V gene encodes CDR1 MNHEY and CDR2 SVGAGI. CDR3 protein: CASERQGAGEKLFF. In DNA, the CDR3 is TGTGCCAGCGAACGACAGGGGGCGGGAGAAAAACTGTTTTTT.

This clone was detected only once. The V gene is TRBV14, the J gene TRBJ1-4, with D possibly TRBD1 on 6 matching bases. The length of the CDR3 is 16 residues. The ends were cut back, 4 bases at V and 2 bases at J, with 14 bases in the middle. Germline lookup yields CDR1 SGHDN and CDR2 FVKESK. This CDR3 reads CASSPGHGYTNEKLFF. The CDR3 DNA follows: TGTGCCAGCAGCCCGGGACACGGATATACTAATGAAAAACTGTTTTTT.

This sequence joins TRBV4-1 and TRBJ1-1; D call uncertain. Germline assignment: CDR1 MGHRA and CDR2 YSYEKL. Trimming removed 2 bases at V and 5 bases at J, with 9 bases between. The CDR3 contains 13 residues. The CDR3 sequence: CASSQFRDTEAFF. The DNA for the CDR3 is TGCGCCAGCAGCCAATTCCGGGATACTGAAGCTTTCTTT.

The V call is TRBV27, the J call TRBJ2-3; D perhaps matches TRBD2 (6 bases). Germline CDR1 and CDR2: MNHEY and SMNVEV (reference sequence). CDR3 size: 13 residues. The V end was cut by 5 bases, the J end by 4 bases, with 10 bases between. In nucleotides, the CDR3 is TGTGCCAGCAGTAGGGACTCCCCAGATACGCAGTATTTT. Protein product: CASSRDSPDTQYF.

The J gene is TRBJ1-1, the V gene TRBV7-2, with TRBD1 matching over 7 bases. The J segment lost 1 base and the V segment lost 3 bases, leaving 5 bases of the junction unmatched. Looked up from germline, CDR1 is SGHTA and CDR2 is FQGNSA. This CDR3 contains 15 residues. The CDR3 reads CASSFTGTANTEAFF. CDR3 sequence (DNA): TGTGCCAGCAGCTTCACCGGGACAGCGAACACTGAAGCTTTCTTT.

The rearrangement joins TRBV27 to TRBJ2-7; no definite D call. Germline CDR1 and CDR2: MNHEY and SMNVEV (reference sequence). This CDR3 spans 14 amino acids. V was trimmed by 6 bases and J by 1 base, leaving 13 bases between them. The CDR3 loop is CASSSSGFSYEQYF. The CDR3 DNA sequence: TGTGCCAGCAGCTCGTCCGGTTTTTCCTACGAGCAGTACTTC.

Remarks on this clone: One end of the junction is discordant with germline, which a read error may explain. The chain links TRBV5-1 to TRBJ1-4; perhaps TRBD1 as D (6 bases). Germline CDR1 SGHRS, CDR2 YFSETQ. The CDR3 spans 16 residues. The CDR3 DNA sequence: TGCGCCAGCAGCTACCAGCCAGGGGCAACTAATGAAAATCTGTTTTTT. Translating gives CASSYQPGATNENLFF.

This chain joins TRBV27 and TRBJ2-3; 9 nucleotides align to TRBD2. The CDR3 is made up of 15 amino acids. Losses at the gene ends were 7 bases for V and 1 base for J; bases not matched to a gene: 6. The germline V gene has CDR1 MNHEY and CDR2 SMNVEV (reference sequence). CDR3 nucleotide sequence: TGTGCCAGCAAGAGGGCTAGCGGGGGCACAGATACGCAGTATTTT. Protein product: CASKRASGGTDTQYF.

This clone was counted a single time. The chain recombines TRBV29-1 with TRBJ1-5; TRBD1 agrees at 7 bases. Germline CDR1 reads SQVTM; CDR2 reads ANQGSEA. V shed 4 bases and J 4 bases; nucleotides not matched to a gene: 4. This CDR3 comprises 13 residues. The CDR3 sequence is CSVANRGNQPQHF. DNA of the CDR3: TGCAGCGTTGCCAACAGGGGTAATCAGCCCCAGCATTTT.

The chain carries TRBV28 and TRBJ1-2; 7 bases map to TRBD1. Per the germline V gene, CDR1 is MDHEN and CDR2 is SYDVKM. The length of the CDR3 is 15 residues. V was pared by 5 bases and J by 8 bases, with 14 bases of the junction left unmatched. The CDR3 DNA follows: TGTGCCAGCAGTACTCCCCCTCAGGGGGATAGGGGCTACACCTTC. Translating it yields CASSTPPQGDRGYTF.

V and J are TRBV6-5 and TRBJ2-5; TRBD2 matches 9 bases. V gave up 2 bases and J gave up 4 bases; unmatched junction bases: 8. Germline loops: CDR1 MNHEY, CDR2 SVGAGI. This CDR3 region has 16 residues. The CDR3 spells CASSYLAGGPPETQYF. The CDR3 DNA sequence: TGTGCCAGCAGTTACCTGGCGGGAGGGCCCCCAGAGACCCAGTACTTC.

This clone was detected a few times. V is TRBV19 and J is TRBJ1-2; D unresolved. The CDR3 spans 14 residues. V was pared by 1 base and J by 3 bases, with 9 bases between. Looked up from germline, CDR1 is LNHDA and CDR2 is SQIVND (reference sequence). The CDR3 is CASSIGGTYYGYTF. CDR3 in DNA: TGTGCCAGTAGTATAGGAGGCACATACTATGGCTACACCTTC.

This chain uses TRBV5-1 with TRBJ1-3; D not certain. Germline V gene lookup returns CDR1 SGHRS and CDR2 YFSETQ. There are 15 residues in the CDR3. V was trimmed by 2 bases and J by 0 bases, leaving 9 bases between them. The CDR3 sequence is CASSFDTSSGNTIYF. CDR3 coding DNA: TGCGCCAGCAGCTTTGACACAAGCTCTGGAAACACCATATATTTT.

This chain uses TRBV28 with TRBJ1-5; tentative D call: TRBD1 (5 bases). Trimming stripped 10 bases from V and 0 bases from J, with 28 bases between. There are 19 residues in the CDR3. Per germline, CDR1 MDHEN and CDR2 SYDVKM. CDR3 sequence: CAIRAGRRPAPNSNQPQHF. The DNA of the CDR3 is TGTGCCATCAGGGCGGGCCGAAGACCTGCCCCCAATAGCAATCAGCCCCAGCATTTT.

The chain is built from TRBV4-1 and TRBJ2-3; TRBD2 aligns across 10 bases. The CDR3 sequence is 17 residues long. The V and J ends lost 5 bases and 1 base, in that order; junction bases with no gene match: 9. Germline CDR1 reads MGHRA; CDR2 reads YSYEKL. CDR3 nucleotide sequence: TGCGCCAGCAGCAAAAAGTATACTAGCGGGGGCACAGATACGCAGTATTTT. Amino acids: CASSKKYTSGGTDTQYF.

The chain combines TRBV5-6 with TRBJ1-6; no reliable D call. The CDR3 runs 15 residues. Looked up from germline, CDR1 is SGHDT and CDR2 is YYEEEE. Trimming removed 5 bases from V and 8 bases from J, with 17 bases in between. Here the CDR3 reads CASRIGPTLYSPLHF. CDR3 bases: TGTGCCAGCAGAATTGGGCCCACCCTATATTCACCCCTCCACTTT.

The V and J genes are TRBV28 and TRBJ1-5, with D maybe TRBD1 (6 bases). V shed 6 bases and J shed 7 bases, with 10 bases lying between them. The germline CDR1 and CDR2 sequences are MDHEN and SYDVKM. CDR3 length: 12 amino acids. CDR3 sequence (DNA): TGTGCCAGCAGATCTGGACAGCAGCCCCAGCATTTT. Translating it yields CASRSGQQPQHF.

The chain couples TRBV18 to TRBJ2-7; possibly TRBD1 for D (5 bases). The germline V and J ends were trimmed by 3 bases and 5 bases, with 11 bases remaining between them. The V gene's germline CDR1 is KGHSH and CDR2 LQKENI. This CDR3 is 13 amino acids long. This CDR3 reads CASSPSGSNEQYF. As DNA, the CDR3 is TGTGCCAGCTCACCGTCAGGGTCGAACGAGCAGTACTTC.

CDR3 coding DNA: TGTGCTAGTGGTTTAACAGGGTTCACTGAAGCTTTCTTT. Translation gives CASGLTGFTEAFF. The genes are TRBV12-5 and TRBJ1-1; a possible D gene is TRBD1 (6 bases). V shed 3 bases and J shed 4 bases, with 9 bases lying between them. Germline CDR1 LGHNT, CDR2 FRNRAP. This CDR3 has 13 residues.